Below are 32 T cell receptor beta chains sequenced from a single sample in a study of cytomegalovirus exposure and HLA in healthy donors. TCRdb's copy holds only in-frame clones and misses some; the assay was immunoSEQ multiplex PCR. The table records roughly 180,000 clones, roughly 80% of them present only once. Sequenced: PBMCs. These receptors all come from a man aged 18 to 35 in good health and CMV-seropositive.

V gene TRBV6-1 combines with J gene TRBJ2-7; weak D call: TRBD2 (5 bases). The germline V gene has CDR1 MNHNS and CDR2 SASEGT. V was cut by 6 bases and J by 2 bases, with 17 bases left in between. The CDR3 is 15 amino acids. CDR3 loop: CASRGWRMGTYEQYF. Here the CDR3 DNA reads TGTGCCAGCAGGGGGTGGAGGATGGGGACCTACGAGCAGTACTTC.

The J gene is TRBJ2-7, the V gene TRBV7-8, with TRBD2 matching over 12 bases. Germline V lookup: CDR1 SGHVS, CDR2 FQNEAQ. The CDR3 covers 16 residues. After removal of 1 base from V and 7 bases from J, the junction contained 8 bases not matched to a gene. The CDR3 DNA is TGTGCCAGCAGCTTAGTGCAGGGCGGACTAGCGGGAGAGCAGTACTTC. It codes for CASSLVQGGLAGEQYF.

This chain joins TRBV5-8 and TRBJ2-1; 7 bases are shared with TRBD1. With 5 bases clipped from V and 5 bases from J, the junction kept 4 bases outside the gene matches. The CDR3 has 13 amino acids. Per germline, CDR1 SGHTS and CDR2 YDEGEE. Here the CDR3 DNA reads TGTGCCAGCAGTGGCAGGGGGAACAATGAGCAGTTCTTC. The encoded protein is CASSGRGNNEQFF.

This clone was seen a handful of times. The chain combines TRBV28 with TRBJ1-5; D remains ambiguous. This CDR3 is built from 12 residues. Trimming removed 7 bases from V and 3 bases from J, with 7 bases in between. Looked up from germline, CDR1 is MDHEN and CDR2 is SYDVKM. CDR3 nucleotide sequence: TGTGCCAGCATGGCAGTCAATCAGCCCCAGCATTTT. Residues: CASMAVNQPQHF.

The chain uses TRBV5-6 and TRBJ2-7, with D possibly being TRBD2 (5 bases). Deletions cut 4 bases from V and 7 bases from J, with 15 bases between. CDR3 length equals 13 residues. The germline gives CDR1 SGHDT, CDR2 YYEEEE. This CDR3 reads CASSGRPGEEQYF. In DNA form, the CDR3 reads TGTGCCAGCAGCGGCAGACCCGGGGAGGAGCAGTACTTC.

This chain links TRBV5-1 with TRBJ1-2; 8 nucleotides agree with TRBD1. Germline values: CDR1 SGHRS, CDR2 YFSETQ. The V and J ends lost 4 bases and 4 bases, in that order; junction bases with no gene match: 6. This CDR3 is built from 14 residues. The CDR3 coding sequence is TGCGCCAGCAGCCCGGGACAGGTCACCTATGGCTACACCTTC. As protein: CASSPGQVTYGYTF. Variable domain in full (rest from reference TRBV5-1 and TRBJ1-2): KAGVTQTPRYLIKTRGQQVTLSCSPISGHRSVSWYQQTPGQGLQFLFEYFSETQRNKGNFPGRFSGRQFSNSRSEMNVSTLELGDSALYLCASSPGQVTYGYTFGSGTRLTVV.

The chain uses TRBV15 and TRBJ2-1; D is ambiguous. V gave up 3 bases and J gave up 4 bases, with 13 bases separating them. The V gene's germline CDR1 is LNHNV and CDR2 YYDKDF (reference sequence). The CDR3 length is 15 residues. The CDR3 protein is CATSSPLILYNEQFF. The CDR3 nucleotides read TGTGCCACCAGCAGCCCCCTTATACTGTACAATGAGCAGTTCTTC.

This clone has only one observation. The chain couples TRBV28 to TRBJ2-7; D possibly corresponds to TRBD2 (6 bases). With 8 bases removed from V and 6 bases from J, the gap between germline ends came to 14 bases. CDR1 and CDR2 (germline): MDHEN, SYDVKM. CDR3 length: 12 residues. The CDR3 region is CASRRAAREQYF. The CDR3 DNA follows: TGTGCCAGCCGGAGGGCAGCGCGCGAGCAGTACTTC. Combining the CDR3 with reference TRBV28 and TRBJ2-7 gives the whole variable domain DVKVTQSSRYLVKRTGEKVFLECVQDMDHENMFWYRQDPGLGLRLIYFSYDVKMKEKGDIPEGYSVSREKKERFSLILESASTNQTSMYLCASRRAAREQYFGPGTRLTVT.

As DNA, the CDR3 is TGTGCCAGCAGCGTAGGTACAACCCACACCGGGGAGCTGTTTTTT. Encoded protein: CASSVGTTHTGELFF. The V call is TRBV9, the J call TRBJ2-2, with D unresolved. V dropped 0 bases and J dropped 3 bases, with 9 bases sitting between them. The germline V gene encodes CDR1 SGDLS and CDR2 YYNGEE. CDR3 length equals 15 residues. Full variable domain (rest looked up from reference TRBV9 and TRBJ2-2): DSGVTQTPKHLITATGQRVTLRCSPRSGDLSVYWYQQSLDQGLQFLIQYYNGEERAKGNILERFSAQQFPDLHSELNLSSLELGDSALYFCASSVGTTHTGELFFGEGSRLTVL.

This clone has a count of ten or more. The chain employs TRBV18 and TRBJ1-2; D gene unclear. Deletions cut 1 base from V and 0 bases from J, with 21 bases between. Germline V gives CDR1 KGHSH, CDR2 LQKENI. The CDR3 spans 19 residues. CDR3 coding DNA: TGTGCCAGCTCACCACTCCCGCCAGGCGATACTCATACTAACTATGGCTACACCTTC. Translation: CASSPLPPGDTHTNYGYTF.

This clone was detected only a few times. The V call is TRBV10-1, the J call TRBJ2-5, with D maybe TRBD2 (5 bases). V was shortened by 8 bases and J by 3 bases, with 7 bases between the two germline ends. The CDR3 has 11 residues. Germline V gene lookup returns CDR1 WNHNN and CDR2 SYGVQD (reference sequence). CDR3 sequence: CASSGEETQYF. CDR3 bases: TGCGCCAGCTCCGGGGAAGAGACCCAGTACTTC.

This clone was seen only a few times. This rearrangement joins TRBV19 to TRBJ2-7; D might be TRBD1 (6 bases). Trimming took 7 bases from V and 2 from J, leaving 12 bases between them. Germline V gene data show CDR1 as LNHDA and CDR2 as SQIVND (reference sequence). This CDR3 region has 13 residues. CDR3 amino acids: CASTRGGTYEQYF. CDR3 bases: TGTGCCAGTACTAGAGGGGGTACCTACGAGCAGTACTTC.

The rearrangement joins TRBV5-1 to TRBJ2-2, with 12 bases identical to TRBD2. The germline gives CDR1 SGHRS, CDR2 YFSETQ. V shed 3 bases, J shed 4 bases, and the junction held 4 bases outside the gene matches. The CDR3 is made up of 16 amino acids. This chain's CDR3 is CASSSGLAGGTGELFF. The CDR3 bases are TGCGCCAGCAGCTCGGGACTAGCGGGTGGCACCGGGGAGCTGTTTTTT.

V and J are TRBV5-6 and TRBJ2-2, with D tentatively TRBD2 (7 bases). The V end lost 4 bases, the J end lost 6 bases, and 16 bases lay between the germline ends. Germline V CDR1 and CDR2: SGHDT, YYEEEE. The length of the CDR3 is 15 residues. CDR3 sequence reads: CASSLGGGPAGELFF. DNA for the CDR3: TGTGCCAGCAGCCTAGGGGGGGGCCCTGCCGGGGAGCTGTTTTTT.

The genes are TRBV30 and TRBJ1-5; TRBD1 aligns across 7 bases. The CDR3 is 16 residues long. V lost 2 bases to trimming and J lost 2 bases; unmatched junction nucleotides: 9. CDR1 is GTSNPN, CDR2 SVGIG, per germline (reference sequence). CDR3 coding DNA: TGTGCCTGGAGTTTCTCCGGGACAGACCGCAATCAGCCCCAGCATTTT. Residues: CAWSFSGTDRNQPQHF.

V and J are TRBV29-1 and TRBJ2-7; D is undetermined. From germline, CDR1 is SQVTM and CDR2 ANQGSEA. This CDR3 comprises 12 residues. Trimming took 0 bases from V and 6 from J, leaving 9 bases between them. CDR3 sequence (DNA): TGCAGCGTTGAAGACAGGTGGCGCGAGCAGTACTTC. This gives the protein CSVEDRWREQYF.

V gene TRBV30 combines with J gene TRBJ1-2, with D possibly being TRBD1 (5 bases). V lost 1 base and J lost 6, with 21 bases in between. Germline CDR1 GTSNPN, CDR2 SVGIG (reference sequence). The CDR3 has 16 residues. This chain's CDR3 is CAWSGVGSGDFDGYTF. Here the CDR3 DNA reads TGTGCCTGGAGTGGCGTGGGTTCGGGGGATTTCGATGGCTACACCTTC.

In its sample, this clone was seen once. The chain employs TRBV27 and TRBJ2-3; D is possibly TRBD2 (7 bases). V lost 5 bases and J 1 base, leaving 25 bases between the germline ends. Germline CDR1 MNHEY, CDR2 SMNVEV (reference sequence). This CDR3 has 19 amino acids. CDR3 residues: CASSRGASGDLQGTDTQYF. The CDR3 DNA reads TGTGCCAGCAGTCGGGGGGCTAGCGGCGACTTGCAGGGCACAGATACGCAGTATTTT.

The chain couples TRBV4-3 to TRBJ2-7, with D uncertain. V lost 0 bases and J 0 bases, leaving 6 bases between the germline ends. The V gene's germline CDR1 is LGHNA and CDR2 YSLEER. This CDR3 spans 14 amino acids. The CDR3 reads CASSQDIHSYEQYF. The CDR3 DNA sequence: TGCGCCAGCAGCCAAGATATACACTCCTACGAGCAGTACTTC.

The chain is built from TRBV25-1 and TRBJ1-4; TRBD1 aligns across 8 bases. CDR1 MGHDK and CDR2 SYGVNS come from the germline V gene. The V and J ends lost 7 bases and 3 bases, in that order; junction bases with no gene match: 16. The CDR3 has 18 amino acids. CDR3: CASTPAAGLTGANEKLFF. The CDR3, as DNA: TGTGCCAGCACTCCCGCCGCGGGTTTGACAGGGGCTAATGAAAAACTGTTTTTT.

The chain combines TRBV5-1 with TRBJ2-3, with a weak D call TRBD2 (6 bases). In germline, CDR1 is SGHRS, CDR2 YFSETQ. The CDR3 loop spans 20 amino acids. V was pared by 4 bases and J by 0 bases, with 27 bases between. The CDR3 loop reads CASSDLGGSGRTPSTDTQYF. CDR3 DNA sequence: TGCGCCAGCAGCGACCTGGGGGGTAGCGGAAGGACTCCAAGCACAGATACGCAGTATTTT.

CDR3 amino acids: CASSLGQGWFKNTEAFF. In DNA form, the CDR3 reads TGTGCCAGCAGCTTGGGACAGGGCTGGTTTAAGAACACTGAAGCTTTCTTT. This chain links TRBV5-6 with TRBJ1-1, with TRBD1 matching 7 bases. With V trimmed by 0 bases and J by 1 base, 9 bases remained unmatched. Germline loops: CDR1 SGHDT, CDR2 YYEEEE. This CDR3 has 17 amino acids.

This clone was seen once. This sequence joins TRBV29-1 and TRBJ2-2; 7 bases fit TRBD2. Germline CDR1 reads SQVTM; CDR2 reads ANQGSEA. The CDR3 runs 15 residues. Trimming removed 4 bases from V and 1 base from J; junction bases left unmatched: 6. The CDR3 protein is CSVVSGGRNTGELFF. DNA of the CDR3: TGCAGCGTTGTCAGCGGCGGGAGGAACACCGGGGAGCTGTTTTTT.

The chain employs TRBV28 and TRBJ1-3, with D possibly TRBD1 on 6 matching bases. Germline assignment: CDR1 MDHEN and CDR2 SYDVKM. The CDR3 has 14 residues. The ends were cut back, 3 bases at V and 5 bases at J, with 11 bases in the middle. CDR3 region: CASSFWGPRNTIYF. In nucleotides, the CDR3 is TGTGCCAGCAGTTTTTGGGGGCCGAGAAACACCATATATTTT.

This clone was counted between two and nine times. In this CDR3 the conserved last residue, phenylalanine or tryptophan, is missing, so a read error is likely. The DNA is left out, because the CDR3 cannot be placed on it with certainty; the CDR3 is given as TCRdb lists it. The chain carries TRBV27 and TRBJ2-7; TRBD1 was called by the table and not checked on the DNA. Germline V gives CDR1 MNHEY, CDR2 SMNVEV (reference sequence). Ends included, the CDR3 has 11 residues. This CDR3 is CASSFPGTGGK.

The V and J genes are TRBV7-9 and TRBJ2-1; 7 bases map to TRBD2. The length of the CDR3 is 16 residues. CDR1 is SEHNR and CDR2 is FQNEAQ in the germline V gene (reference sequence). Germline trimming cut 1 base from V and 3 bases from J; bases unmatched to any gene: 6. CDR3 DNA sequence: TGTGCCAGCAGCTTAGTCGTCCTAGCGGACTACAATGAGCAGTTCTTC. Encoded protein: CASSLVVLADYNEQFF.

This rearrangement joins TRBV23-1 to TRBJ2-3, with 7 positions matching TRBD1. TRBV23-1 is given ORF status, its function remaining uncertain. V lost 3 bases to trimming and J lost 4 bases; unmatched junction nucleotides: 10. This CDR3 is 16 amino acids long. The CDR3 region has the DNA TGCGCCAGCAGTCAGGGGACAGCCCAGGAGGCAGATACGCAGTATTTT. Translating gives CASSQGTAQEADTQYF.

CDR3 sequence (DNA): TGTGCCAGCAGACCACAAGCAGATACGCAGTATTTT. Translated: CASRPQADTQYF. V gene TRBV2 combines with J gene TRBJ2-3; D not resolved. CDR1 is SNHLY and CDR2 is FYNNEI in the germline V gene. The CDR3 has 12 residues. V was clipped by 6 bases and J by 4 bases, with 8 bases between them.

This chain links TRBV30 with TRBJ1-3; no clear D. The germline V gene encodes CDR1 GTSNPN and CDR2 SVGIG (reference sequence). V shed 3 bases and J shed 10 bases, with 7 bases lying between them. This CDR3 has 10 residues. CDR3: CAWSGGTIYF. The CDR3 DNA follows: TGTGCCTGGAGCGGCGGGACCATATATTTT. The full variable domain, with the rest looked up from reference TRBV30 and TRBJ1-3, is SQTIHQWPATLVQPVGSPLSLECTVEGTSNPNLYWYRQAAGRGLQLLFYSVGIGQISSEVPQNLSASRPQDRQFILSSKKLLLSDSGFYLCAWSGGTIYFGEGSWLTVV.

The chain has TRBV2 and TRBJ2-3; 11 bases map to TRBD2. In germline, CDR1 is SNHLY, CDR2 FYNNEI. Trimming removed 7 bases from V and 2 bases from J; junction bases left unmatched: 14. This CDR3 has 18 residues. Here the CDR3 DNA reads TGTGCCAGCATTCGGCTAGCGGGGGGTATCGACATCACAGATACGCAGTATTTT. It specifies CASIRLAGGIDITDTQYF. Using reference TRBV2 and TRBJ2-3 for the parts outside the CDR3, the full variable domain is EPEVTQTPSHQVTQMGQEVILRCVPISNHLYFYWYRQILGQKVEFLVSFYNNEISEKSEIFDDQFSVERPDGSNFTLKIRSTKLEDSAMYFCASIRLAGGIDITDTQYFGPGTRLTVL.

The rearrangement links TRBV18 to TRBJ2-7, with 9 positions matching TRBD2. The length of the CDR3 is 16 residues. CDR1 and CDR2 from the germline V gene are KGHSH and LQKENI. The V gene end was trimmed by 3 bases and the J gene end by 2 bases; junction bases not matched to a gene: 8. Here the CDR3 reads CASSPDGGRVTYEQYF. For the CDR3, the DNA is TGTGCCAGCTCACCCGACGGCGGGAGGGTGACCTACGAGCAGTACTTC.

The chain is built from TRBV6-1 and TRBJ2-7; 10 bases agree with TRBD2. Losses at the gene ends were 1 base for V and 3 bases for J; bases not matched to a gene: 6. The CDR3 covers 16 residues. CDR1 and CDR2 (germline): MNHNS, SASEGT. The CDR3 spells CASSEGPSGSFYEQYF. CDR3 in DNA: TGTGCCAGCAGTGAAGGGCCTAGCGGGAGTTTCTACGAGCAGTACTTC.